What follows is one T cell receptor (beta chain) and its context. Amplification used 60 Vbeta primers and 13 Jbeta primers. Profiled with immunoSEQ multiplex PCR; TCRdb holds only in-frame clones, not every one. The top ten hold roughly 5.5% of the sample, which has roughly 120,000 clones, around 77% seen once. Germline lookup yields CDR1 SNHLY and CDR2 FYNNEI. CDR3 length equals 13 residues. V was pared by 5 bases and J by 6 bases, with 11 bases between. The data stem from a study of cytomegalovirus exposure and HLA in healthy donors. Overall study: Researchers found that more than 70% of over 350 genotyped donors fell within the Caucasian-associated ancestry cluster.

The sample comprised PBMCs. V and J are TRBV2 and TRBJ1-5; D is possibly TRBD1 (6 bases). The TCR sequence derives from a man aged 25 to 40 in good health and CMV-seronegative. CDR3 nucleotides: TGTGCCAGCAGTCCAGGGGTAGTTCAGCCCCAGCATTTT. Translation: CASSPGVVQPQHF.